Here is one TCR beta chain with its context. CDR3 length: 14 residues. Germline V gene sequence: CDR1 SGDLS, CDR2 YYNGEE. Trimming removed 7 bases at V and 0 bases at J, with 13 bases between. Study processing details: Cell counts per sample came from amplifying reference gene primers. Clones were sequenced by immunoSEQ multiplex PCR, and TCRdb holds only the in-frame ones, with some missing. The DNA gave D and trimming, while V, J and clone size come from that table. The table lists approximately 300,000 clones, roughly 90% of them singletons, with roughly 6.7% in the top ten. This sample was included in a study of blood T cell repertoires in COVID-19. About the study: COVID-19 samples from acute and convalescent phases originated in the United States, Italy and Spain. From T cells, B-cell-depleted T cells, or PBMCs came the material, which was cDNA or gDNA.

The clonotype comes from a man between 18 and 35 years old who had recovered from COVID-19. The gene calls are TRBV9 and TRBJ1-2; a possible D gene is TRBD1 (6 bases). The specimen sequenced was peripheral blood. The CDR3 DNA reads TGTGCCAGCCGATCGACAGGAACTAACTATGGCTACACCTTC. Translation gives CASRSTGTNYGYTF.